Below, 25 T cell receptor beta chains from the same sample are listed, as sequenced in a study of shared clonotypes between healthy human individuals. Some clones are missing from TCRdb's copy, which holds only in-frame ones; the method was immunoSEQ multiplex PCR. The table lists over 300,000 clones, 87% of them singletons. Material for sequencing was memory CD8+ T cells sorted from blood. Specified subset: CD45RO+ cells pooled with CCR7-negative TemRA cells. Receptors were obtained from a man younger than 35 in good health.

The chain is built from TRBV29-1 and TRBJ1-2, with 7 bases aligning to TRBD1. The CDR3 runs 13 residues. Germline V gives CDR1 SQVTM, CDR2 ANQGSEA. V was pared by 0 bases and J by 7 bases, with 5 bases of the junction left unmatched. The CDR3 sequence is CSVEDRGTVGYTF. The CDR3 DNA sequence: TGCAGCGTTGAAGACAGGGGGACGGTTGGCTACACCTTC.

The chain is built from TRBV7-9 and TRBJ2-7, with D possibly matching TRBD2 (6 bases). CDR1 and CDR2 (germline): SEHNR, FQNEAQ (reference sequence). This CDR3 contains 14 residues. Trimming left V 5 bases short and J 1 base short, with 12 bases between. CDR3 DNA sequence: TGTGCCAGCAGCGCAGGTGGGGGGTCCTACGAGCAGTACTTC. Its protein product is CASSAGGGSYEQYF.

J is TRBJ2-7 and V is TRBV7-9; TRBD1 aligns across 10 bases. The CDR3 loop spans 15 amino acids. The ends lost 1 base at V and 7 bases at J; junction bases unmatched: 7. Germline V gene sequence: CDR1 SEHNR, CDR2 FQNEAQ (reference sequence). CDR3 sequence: CASSLVGTGELEQYF. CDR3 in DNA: TGTGCCAGCAGCTTAGTCGGGACAGGGGAGTTGGAGCAGTACTTC. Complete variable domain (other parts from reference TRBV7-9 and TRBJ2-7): DTGVSQNPRHKITKRGQNVTFRCDPISEHNRLYWYRQTLGQGPEFLTYFQNEAQLEKSRLLSDRFSAERPKGSFSTLEIQRTEQGDSAMYLCASSLVGTGELEQYFGPGTRLTVT.

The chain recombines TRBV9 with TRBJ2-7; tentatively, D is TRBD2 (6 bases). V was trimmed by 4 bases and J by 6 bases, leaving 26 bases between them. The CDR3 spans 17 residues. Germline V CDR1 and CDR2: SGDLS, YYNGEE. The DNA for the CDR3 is TGTGCCAGCAGCTCCGAACCCTCAATTGGGGGGTTGAGCGAGCAGTACTTC. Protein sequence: CASSSEPSIGGLSEQYF.

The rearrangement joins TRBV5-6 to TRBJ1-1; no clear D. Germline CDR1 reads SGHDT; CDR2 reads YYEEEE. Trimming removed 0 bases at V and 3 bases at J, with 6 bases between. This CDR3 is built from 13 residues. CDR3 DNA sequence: TGTGCCAGCAGCTTGGCTGAAGACACTGAAGCTTTCTTT. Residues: CASSLAEDTEAFF.

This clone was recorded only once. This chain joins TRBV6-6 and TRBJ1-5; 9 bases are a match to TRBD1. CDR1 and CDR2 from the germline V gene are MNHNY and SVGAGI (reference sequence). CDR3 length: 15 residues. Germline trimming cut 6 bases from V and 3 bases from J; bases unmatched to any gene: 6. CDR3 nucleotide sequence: TGTGCCAGCAGCTCCGGGACAGGGCTCAATCAGCCCCAGCATTTT. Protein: CASSSGTGLNQPQHF.

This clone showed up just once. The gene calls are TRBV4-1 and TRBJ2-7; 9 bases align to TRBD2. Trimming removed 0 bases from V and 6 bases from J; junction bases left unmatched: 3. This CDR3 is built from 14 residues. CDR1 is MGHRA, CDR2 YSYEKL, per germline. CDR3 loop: CASSQDGSGGEQYF. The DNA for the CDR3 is TGCGCCAGCAGCCAAGACGGTAGCGGGGGCGAGCAGTACTTC.

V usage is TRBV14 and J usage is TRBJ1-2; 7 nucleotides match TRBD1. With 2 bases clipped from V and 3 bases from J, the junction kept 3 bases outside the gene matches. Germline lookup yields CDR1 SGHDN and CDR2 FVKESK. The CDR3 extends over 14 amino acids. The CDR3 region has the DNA TGTGCCAGCAGCCAATTACAGGGGTACTATGGCTACACCTTC. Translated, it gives CASSQLQGYYGYTF.

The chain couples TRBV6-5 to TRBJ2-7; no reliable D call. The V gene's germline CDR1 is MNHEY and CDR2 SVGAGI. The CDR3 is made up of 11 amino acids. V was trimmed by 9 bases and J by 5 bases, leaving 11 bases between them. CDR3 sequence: CASSPGHEQYF. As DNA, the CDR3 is TGTGCCAGTTCTCCGGGCCACGAGCAGTACTTC.

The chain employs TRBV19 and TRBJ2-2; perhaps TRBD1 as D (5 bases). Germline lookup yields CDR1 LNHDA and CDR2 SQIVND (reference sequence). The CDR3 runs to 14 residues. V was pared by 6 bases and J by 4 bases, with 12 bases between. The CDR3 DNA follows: TGTGCCAGTAGCTGGGGCGAGGCCACCGGGGAGCTGTTTTTT. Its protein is CASSWGEATGELFF.

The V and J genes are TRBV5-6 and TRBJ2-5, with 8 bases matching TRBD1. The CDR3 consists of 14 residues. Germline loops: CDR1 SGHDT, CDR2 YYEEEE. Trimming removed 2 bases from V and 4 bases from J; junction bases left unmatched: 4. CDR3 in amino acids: CASSFGQGRETQYF. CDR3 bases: TGTGCCAGCAGCTTTGGACAGGGAAGAGAGACCCAGTACTTC.

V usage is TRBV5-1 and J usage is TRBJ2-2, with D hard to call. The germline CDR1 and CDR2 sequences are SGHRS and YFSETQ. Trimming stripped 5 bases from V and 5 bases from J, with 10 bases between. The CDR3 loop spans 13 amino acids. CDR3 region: CASRASRTGELFF. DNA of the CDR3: TGCGCCAGCAGGGCCTCGCGTACCGGGGAGCTGTTTTTT.

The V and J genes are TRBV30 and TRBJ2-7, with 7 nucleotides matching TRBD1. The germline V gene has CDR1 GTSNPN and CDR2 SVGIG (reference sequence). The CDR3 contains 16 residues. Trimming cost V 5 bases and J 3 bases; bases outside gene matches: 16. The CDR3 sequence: CAWAEPGQLADYEQYF. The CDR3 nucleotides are TGTGCCTGGGCGGAGCCGGGACAGCTGGCTGACTACGAGCAGTACTTC.

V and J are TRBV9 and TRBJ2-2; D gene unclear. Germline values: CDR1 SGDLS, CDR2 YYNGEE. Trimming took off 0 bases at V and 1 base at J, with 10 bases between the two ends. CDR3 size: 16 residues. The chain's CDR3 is CASSVAPWVNTGELFF. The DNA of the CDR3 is TGTGCCAGCAGCGTAGCCCCCTGGGTGAACACCGGGGAGCTGTTTTTT.

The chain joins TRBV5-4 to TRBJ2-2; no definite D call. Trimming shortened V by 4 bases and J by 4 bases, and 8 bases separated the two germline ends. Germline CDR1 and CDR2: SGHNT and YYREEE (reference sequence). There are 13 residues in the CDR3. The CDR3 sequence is CASSPIGTGELFF. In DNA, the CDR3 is TGTGCCAGCAGCCCCATAGGCACCGGGGAGCTGTTTTTT.

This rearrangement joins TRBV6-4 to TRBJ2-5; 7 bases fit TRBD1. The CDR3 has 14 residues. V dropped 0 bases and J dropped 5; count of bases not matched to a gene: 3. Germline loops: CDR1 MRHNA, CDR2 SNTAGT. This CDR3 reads CASSDSTGAETQYF. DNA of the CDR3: TGTGCCAGCAGTGACTCTACAGGGGCGGAGACCCAGTACTTC.

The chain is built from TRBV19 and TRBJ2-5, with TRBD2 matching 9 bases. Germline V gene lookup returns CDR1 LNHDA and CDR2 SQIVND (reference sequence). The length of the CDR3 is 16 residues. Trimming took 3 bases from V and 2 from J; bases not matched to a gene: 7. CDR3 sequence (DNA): TGTGCCAGTAGTATTTCGGGGCTAGCGGGACAAGAGACCCAGTACTTC. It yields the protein CASSISGLAGQETQYF.

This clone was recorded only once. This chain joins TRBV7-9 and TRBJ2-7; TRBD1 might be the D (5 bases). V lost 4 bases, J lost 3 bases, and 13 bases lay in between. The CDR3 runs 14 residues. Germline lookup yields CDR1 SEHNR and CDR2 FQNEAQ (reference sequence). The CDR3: CASSSPQGIYEQYF. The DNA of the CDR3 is TGTGCCAGCAGCTCTCCGCAGGGCATCTACGAGCAGTACTTC.

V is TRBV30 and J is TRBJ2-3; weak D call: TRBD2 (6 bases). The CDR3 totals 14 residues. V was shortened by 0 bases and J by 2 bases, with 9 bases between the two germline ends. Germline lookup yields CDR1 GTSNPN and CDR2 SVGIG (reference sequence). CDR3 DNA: TGTGCCTGGAGTGTAGGAGGGAACACAGATACGCAGTATTTT. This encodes CAWSVGGNTDTQYF.

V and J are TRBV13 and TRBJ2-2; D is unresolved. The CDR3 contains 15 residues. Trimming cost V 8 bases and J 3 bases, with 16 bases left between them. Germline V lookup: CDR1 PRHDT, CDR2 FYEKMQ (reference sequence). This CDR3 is CASHYREIDTGELFF. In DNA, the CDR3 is TGTGCCAGCCACTATAGGGAAATAGACACCGGGGAGCTGTTTTTT.

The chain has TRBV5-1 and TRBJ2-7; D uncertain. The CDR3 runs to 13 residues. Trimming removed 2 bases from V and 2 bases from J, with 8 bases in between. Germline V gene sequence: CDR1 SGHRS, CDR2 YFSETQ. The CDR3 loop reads CASSFGMAYEQYF. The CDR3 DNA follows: TGCGCCAGCAGCTTTGGGATGGCCTACGAGCAGTACTTC.

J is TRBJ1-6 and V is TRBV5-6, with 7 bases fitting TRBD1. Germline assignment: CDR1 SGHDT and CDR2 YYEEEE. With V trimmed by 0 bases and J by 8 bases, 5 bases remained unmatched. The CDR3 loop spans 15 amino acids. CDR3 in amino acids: CASSLGQGEYSPLHF. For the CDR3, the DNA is TGTGCCAGCAGCTTGGGGCAGGGGGAATATTCACCCCTCCACTTT.

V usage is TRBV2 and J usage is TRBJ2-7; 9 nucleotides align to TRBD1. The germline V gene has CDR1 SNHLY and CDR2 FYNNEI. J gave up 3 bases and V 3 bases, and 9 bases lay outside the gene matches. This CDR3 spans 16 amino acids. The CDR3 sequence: CASSEGPGQGYYEQYF. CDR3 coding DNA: TGTGCCAGCAGTGAGGGACCGGGACAGGGATACTACGAGCAGTACTTC.

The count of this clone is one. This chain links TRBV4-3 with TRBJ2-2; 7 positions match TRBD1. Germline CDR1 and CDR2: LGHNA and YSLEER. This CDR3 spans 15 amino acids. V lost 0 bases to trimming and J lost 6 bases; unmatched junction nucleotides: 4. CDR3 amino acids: CASSQELGGSGELFF. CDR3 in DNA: TGCGCCAGCAGCCAAGAGCTAGGGGGCTCCGGGGAGCTGTTTTTT.

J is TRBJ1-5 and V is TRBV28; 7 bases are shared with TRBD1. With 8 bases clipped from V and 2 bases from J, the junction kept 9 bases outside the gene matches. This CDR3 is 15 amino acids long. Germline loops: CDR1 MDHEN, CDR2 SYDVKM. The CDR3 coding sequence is TGTGCCAGCGGAGGGGGCGGGTTTGGCAATCAGCCCCAGCATTTT. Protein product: CASGGGGFGNQPQHF.